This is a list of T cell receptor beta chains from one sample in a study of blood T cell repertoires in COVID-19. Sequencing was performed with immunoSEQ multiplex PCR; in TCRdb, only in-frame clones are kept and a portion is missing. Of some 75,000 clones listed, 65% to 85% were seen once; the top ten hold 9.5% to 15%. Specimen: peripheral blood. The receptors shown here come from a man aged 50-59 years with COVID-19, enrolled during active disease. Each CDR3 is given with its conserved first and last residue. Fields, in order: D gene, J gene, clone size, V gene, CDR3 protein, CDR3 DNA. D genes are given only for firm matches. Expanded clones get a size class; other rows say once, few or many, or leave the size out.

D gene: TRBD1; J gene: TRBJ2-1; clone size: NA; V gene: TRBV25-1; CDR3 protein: CASSEKTGATNEQFF; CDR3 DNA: TGTGCCAGCAGTGAGAAGACAGGGGCGACGAATGAGCAGTTCTTC
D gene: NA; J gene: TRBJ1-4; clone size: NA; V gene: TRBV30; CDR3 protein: CAWSGTSEKLFF; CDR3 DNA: TGTGCCTGGAGTGGGACATCTGAAAAACTGTTTTTT
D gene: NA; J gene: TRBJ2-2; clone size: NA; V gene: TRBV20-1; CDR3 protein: CSARETGELFF; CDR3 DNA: TGCAGTGCTCGGGAAACCGGGGAGCTGTTTTTT
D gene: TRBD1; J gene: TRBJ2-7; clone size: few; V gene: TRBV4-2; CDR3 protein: CASSDRTGVYEQYF; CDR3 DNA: TGTGCCAGCAGCGACAGGACAGGGGTCTACGAGCAGTACTTC
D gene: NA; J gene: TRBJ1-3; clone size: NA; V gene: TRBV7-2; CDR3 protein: CASSLAGPSGNTIYF; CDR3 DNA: TGTGCCAGCAGCTTAGCGGGCCCCTCTGGAAACACCATATATTTT
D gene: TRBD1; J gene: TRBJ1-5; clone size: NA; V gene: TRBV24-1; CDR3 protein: CATSDGDRGRNQPQHF; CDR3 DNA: TGTGCCACCAGTGATGGGGACAGGGGGCGGAATCAGCCCCAGCATTTT
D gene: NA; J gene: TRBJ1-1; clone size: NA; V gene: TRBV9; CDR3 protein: CASSARWGDTEAFF; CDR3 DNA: TGTGCCAGCAGCGCAAGGTGGGGCGACACTGAAGCTTTCTTT
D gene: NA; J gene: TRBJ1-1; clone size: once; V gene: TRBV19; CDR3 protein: CASRRQLNTEAFF; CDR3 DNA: TGTGCCAGTAGGAGACAGCTGAACACTGAAGCTTTCTTT
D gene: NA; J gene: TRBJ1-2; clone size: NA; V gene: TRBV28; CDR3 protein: CASSFSSRGYTF; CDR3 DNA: TGTGCCAGCAGTTTCTCGAGCCGGGGCTACACCTTC
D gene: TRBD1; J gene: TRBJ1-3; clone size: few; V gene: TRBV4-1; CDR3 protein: CASSQKSTGGGNTIYF; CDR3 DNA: TGCGCCAGCAGCCAAAAATCGACAGGGGGGGGAAACACCATATATTTT
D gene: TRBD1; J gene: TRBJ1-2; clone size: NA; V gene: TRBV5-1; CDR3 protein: CASSPGTASIANYGYTF; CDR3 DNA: TGCGCCAGCAGCCCCGGGACAGCCTCGATAGCTAACTATGGCTACACCTTC
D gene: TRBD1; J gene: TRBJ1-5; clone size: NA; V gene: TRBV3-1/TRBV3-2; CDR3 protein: CASSQGYQGVQPQHF; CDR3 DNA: TGTGCCAGCAGCCAAGGCTACCAGGGGGTGCAGCCCCAGCATTTT
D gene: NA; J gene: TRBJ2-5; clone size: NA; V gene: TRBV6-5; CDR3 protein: CASHLTGLETQYF; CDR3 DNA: TGTGCCAGCCATCTAACAGGGTTAGAGACCCAGTACTTC
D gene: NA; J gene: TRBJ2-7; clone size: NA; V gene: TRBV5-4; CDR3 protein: CASTVIRTRGIYEQYF; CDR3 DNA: TGTGCCAGCACCGTTATAAGGACTAGGGGGATTTACGAGCAGTACTTC
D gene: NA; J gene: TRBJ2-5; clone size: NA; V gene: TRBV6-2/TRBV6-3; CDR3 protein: CASSYPTDTQETQYF; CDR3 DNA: TGTGCCAGCAGTTACCCCACAGACACTCAAGAGACCCAGTACTTC
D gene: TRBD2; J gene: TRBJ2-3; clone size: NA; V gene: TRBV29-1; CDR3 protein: CSAGNVLAASTDTQYF; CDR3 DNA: TGCAGCGCCGGAAATGTGCTAGCGGCTAGCACAGATACGCAGTATTTT
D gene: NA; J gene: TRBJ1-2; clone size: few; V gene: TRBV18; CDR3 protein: CASSPEARHNYGYTF; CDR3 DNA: TGTGCCAGCTCACCAGAAGCCCGTCATAACTATGGCTACACCTTC
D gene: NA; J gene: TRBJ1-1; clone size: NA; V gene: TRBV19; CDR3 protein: CASSISRAGTEAFF; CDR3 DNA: TGTGCCAGTAGTATATCGAGGGCCGGCACTGAAGCTTTCTTT
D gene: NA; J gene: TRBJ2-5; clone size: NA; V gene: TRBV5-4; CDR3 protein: CASSLAPGGEKTQYF; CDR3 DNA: TGTGCCAGCAGCTTGGCCCCGGGCGGGGAAAAGACCCAGTACTTC
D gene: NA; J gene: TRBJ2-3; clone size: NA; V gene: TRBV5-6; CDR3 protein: CASSSESAWRGTDTQYF; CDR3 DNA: TGTGCCAGCAGCTCCGAGTCGGCTTGGAGAGGCACAGATACGCAGTATTTT
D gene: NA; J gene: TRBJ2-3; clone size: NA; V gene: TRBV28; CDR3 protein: CASSLGLVGTDTQYF; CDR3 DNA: TGTGCCAGCAGTTTGGGGCTAGTCGGAACGGATACGCAGTATTTT
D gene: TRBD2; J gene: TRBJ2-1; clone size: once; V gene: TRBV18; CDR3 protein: CASSEGLAAVYNEQFF; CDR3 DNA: TGTGCCAGCTCAGAGGGACTAGCGGCAGTCTACAATGAGCAGTTCTTC
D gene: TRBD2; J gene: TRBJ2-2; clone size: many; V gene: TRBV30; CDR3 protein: CAWKKGTRDTGELFF; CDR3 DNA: TGTGCCTGGAAGAAAGGGACTAGGGATACCGGGGAGCTGTTTTTT
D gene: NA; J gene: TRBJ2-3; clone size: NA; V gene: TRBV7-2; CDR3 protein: CASSSRGGVNTDTQYF; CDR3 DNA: TGTGCCAGCAGCTCCCGGGGCGGGGTTAACACAGATACGCAGTATTTT
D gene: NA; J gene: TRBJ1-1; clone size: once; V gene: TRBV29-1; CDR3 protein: CSDRTSGNTEAFF; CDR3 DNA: TGCAGCGACAGGACCTCCGGGAACACTGAAGCTTTCTTT
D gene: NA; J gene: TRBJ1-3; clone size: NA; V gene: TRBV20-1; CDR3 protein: CSASRPGTGNTIYF; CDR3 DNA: TGCAGTGCTAGTCGTCCCGGGACAGGAAACACCATATATTTT
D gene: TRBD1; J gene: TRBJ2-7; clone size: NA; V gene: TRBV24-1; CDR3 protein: CATSDPTGDPYEQYF; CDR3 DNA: TGTGCCACCAGTGATCCTACAGGGGACCCCTACGAGCAGTACTTC
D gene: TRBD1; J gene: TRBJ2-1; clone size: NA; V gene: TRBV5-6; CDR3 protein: CASSKAPGQGAYEQFF; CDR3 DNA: TGTGCCAGCTCTAAGGCACCGGGACAGGGGGCCTATGAGCAGTTCTTC
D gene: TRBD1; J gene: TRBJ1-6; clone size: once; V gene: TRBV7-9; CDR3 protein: CASSLGTVQSPLHF; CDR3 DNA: TGTGCCAGCAGCCTAGGGACAGTGCAATCACCCCTCCACTTT
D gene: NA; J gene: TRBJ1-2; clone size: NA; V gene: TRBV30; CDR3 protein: CAWTPGTPGNYGYTF; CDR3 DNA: TGTGCCTGGACCCCAGGGACACCTGGGAACTATGGCTACACCTTC
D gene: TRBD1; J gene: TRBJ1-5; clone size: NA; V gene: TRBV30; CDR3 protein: CAWSSVRGTGNQPQHF; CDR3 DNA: TGTGCCTGGAGTTCTGTACGGGGGACAGGGAATCAGCCCCAGCATTTT
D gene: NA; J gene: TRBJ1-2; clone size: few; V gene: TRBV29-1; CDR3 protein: CSVEAWEGRRYGYTF; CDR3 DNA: TGCAGCGTGGAAGCTTGGGAGGGACGGCGCTATGGCTACACCTTC
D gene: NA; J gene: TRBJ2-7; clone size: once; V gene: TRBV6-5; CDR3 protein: CASRLVPQGSEQYF; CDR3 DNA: TGTGCCAGCAGATTAGTGCCACAGGGATCCGAGCAGTACTTC
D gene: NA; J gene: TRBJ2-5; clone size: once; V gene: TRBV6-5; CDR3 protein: CASSPKRRTRDQYF; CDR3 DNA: TGTGCCAGCAGTCCTAAGCGACGGACTCGGGACCAGTACTTC
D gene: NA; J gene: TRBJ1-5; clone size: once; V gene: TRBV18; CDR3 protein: CASSLGGGINQPQHF; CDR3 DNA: TGTGCCAGCTCCCTCGGGGGGGGCATCAATCAGCCCCAGCATTTT
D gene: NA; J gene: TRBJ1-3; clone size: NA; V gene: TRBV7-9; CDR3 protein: CASSLAGSGNTIYF; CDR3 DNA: TGTGCCAGCAGCTTAGCAGGGAGTGGAAACACCATATATTTT
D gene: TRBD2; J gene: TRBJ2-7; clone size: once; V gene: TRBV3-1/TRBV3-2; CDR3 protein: CASSPSGRGHEQYF; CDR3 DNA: TGTGCCAGCAGCCCCAGCGGGAGAGGACACGAGCAGTACTTC
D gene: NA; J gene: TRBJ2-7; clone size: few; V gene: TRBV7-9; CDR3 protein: CASSLNWAAGYEQYF; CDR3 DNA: TGTGCCAGCAGCTTAAACTGGGCAGCCGGCTACGAGCAGTACTTC
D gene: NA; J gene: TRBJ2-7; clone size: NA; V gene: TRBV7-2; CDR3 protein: CASSLSGTGAYEQYF; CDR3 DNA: TGTGCCAGCAGCTTATCCGGGACGGGAGCCTACGAGCAGTACTTC
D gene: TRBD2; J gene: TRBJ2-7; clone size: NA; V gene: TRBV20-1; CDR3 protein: CSASTSGRPGAYEQYF; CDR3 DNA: TGCAGTGCTAGTACTAGCGGGAGGCCCGGAGCCTACGAGCAGTACTTC
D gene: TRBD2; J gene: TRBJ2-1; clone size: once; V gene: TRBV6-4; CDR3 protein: CASSETSGSFEQFF; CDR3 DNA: TGTGCCAGCAGTGAGACTAGCGGGAGCTTTGAGCAGTTCTTC
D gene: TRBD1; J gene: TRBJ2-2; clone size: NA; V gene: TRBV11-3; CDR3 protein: CASSLGTGQTGELFF; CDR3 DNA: TGTGCCAGCAGCTTAGGGACAGGCCAAACCGGGGAGCTGTTTTTT
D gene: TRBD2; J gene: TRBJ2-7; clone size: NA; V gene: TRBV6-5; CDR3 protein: CASSTRRGSNEQYF; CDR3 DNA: TGTGCCAGCAGTACCAGACGCGGGAGCAACGAGCAGTACTTC
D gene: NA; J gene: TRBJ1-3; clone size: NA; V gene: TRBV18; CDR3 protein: CASSLDSSGNTIYF; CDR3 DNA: TGTGCCAGCTCACTAGACAGCTCTGGAAACACCATATATTTT
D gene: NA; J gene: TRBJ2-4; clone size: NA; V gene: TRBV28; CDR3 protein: CASKVRVGENIQYF; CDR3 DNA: TGTGCCAGCAAGGTCAGGGTCGGAGAAAACATTCAGTACTTC
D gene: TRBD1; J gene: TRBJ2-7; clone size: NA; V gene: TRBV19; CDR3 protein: CASSISGQGIAEQYF; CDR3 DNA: TGTGCCAGTAGTATCTCGGGACAGGGTATCGCCGAGCAGTACTTC
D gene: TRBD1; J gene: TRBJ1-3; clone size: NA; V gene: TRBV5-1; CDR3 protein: CASRPGDRISGNTIYF; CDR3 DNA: TGCGCCAGCCGCCCTGGGGACAGAATCTCTGGAAACACCATATATTTT
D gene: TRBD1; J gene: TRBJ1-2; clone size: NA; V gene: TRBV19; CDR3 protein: CAAWDHRGNYGYTF; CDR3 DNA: TGTGCCGCGTGGGACCACAGGGGGAACTATGGCTACACCTTC
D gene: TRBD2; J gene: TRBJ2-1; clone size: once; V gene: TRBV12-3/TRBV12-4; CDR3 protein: CASNPGGDEQFF; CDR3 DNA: TGTGCCAGCAATCCGGGGGGGGATGAGCAGTTCTTC
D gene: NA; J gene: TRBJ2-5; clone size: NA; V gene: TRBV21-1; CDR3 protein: CASSKIQEKKETQYF; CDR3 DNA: TGTGCCAGCAGCAAAATACAGGAAAAGAAAGAGACCCAGTACTTC
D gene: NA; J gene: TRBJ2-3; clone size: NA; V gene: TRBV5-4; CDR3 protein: CASSPDYGRDTQYF; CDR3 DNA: TGTGCCAGCAGCCCGGACTACGGGAGAGATACGCAGTATTTT
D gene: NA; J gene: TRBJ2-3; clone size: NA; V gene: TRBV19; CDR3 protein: CASRPAGQGTDTQYF; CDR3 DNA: TGTGCCAGTAGGCCAGCCGGCCAGGGCACAGATACGCAGTATTTT
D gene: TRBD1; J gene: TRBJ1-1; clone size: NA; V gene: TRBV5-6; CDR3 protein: CASSLYGTGEAFF; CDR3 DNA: TGTGCCAGCAGCTTGTACGGGACAGGGGAAGCTTTCTTT
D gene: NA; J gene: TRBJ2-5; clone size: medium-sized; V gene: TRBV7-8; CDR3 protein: CASSLVGGKGLETQYF; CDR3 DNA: TGTGCCAGCAGCTTAGTCGGGGGAAAGGGGTTGGAGACCCAGTACTTC
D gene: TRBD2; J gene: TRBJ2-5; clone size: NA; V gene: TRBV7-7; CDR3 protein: CASSFRLAETQYF; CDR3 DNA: TGTGCTAGCAGCTTCCGACTAGCGGAGACCCAGTACTTC
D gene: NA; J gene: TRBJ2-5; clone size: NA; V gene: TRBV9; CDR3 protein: CASSASGETQYF; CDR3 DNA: TGTGCCAGCAGCGCCTCCGGGGAGACCCAGTACTTC
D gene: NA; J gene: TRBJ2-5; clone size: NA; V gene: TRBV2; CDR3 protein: CASSRVVETQYF; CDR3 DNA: TGTGCCAGCAGCAGGGTGGTGGAGACCCAGTACTTC
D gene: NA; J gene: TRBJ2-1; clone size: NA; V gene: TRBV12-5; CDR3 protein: CASGIHLGEQFF; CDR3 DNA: TGTGCTAGTGGTATCCATTTGGGCGAGCAGTTCTTC
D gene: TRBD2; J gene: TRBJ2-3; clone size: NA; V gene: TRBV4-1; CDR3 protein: CASSQAEGAGSTDTQYF; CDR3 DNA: TGCGCCAGCAGCCAAGCGGAGGGAGCGGGAAGCACAGATACGCAGTATTTT
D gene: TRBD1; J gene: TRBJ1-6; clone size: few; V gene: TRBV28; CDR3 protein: CASTPGQGVSPLHF; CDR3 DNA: TGTGCCAGCACCCCGGGACAGGGCGTGTCACCCCTCCACTTT